Each of the 12 T cell receptor beta chains below was sequenced from the same sample in a study of radiation and T cells in renal cell carcinoma. TCRdb keeps only in-frame clones here, not all; method: immunoSEQ multiplex PCR. The sample records 15,000 to 20,000 clones, approximately 62% being singletons. The treatment is: treatment-naive control, cytoreductive nephrectomy. The input for sequencing was tumor tissue, taken from a patient whose treatment was nephrectomy without radiotherapy. The receptor set was obtained from a man aged 45-60 years with renal cell carcinoma.

CDR3 coding DNA: TGTGCCAGCAGTTTAGCTGGGACGGACAAAGCTTTCTTT. Protein sequence: CASSLAGTDKAFF. This chain uses TRBV6-5 with TRBJ1-1, with a tentative D call TRBD1 (5 bases). The CDR3 contains 13 residues. V lost 4 bases and J 9 bases, leaving 15 bases between the germline ends. Looked up from germline, CDR1 is MNHEY and CDR2 is SVGAGI.

The rearrangement uses TRBV5-1 and TRBJ2-3; D is undetermined. V was clipped by 4 bases and J by 4 bases, with 10 bases between them. Looked up from germline, CDR1 is SGHRS and CDR2 is YFSETQ. CDR3 size: 13 residues. The CDR3 sequence: CASSQDVPDTQYF. For the CDR3, the DNA is TGCGCCAGCAGCCAGGATGTCCCAGATACGCAGTATTTT.

The rearrangement uses TRBV6-5 and TRBJ2-5; 8 nucleotides agree with TRBD2. V dropped 6 bases and J dropped 3; count of bases not matched to a gene: 9. The CDR3 sequence is 15 residues long. Germline V gene data show CDR1 as MNHEY and CDR2 as SVGAGI. As DNA, the CDR3 is TGTGCCAGCAGCTACCAGCGGGGGAGGGAAGAGACCCAGTACTTC. It encodes CASSYQRGREETQYF.

The chain carries TRBV9 and TRBJ1-1, with 8 bases fitting TRBD1. This CDR3 is built from 14 residues. CDR1 is SGDLS, CDR2 YYNGEE, per germline. The V segment lost 3 bases and the J segment 7 bases; nucleotides outside the gene matches: 8. The DNA of the CDR3 is TGTGCCAGCAGCGCATCACAACAGGGGGGTGAAGCTTTCTTT. This translates into CASSASQQGGEAFF.

The V call is TRBV27, the J call TRBJ1-2; 12 bases align to TRBD1. Germline values: CDR1 MNHEY, CDR2 SMNVEV (reference sequence). J gave up 6 bases and V 6 bases, and 5 bases lay outside the gene matches. This CDR3 spans 14 amino acids. CDR3 in DNA: TGTGCCAGCAGCCGGGACAGGGGGCCGGATGGCTACACCTTC. It is translated as CASSRDRGPDGYTF.

The table lists this clone with a few counts. This chain links TRBV9 with TRBJ2-5; TRBD1 aligns across 7 bases. CDR1 SGDLS and CDR2 YYNGEE come from the germline V gene. V dropped 4 bases and J dropped 3; count of bases not matched to a gene: 9. CDR3 length: 15 amino acids. The CDR3 coding sequence is TGTGCCAGCAGCCCCCGACAGGGCAGGGAAGAGACCCAGTACTTC. It encodes CASSPRQGREETQYF.

The chain joins TRBV7-6 to TRBJ1-2; D is possibly TRBD1 (5 bases). The CDR3 has 14 residues. Trimming took 6 bases from V and 2 from J, leaving 13 bases between them. Germline values: CDR1 SGHVS, CDR2 FNYEAQ. Here the CDR3 DNA reads TGTGCCAGCAGTCCAAGGGAGGGGAACTATGGCTACACCTTC. As protein: CASSPREGNYGYTF.

Comments on this clone: At one end, the junction sequence differs from germline, possibly due to a read error. V and J are TRBV5-1 and TRBJ2-7; 10 positions agree with TRBD1. Germline CDR1 SGHRS, CDR2 YFSETQ. This CDR3 spans 14 amino acids. CDR3 coding DNA: TGCGCCAGCAGCCCCGGGACAGGGGTCTACGGGCAGTACTTC. It translates to CASSPGTGVYGQYF. Drawing the rest from reference TRBV5-1 and TRBJ2-7, the complete variable domain is KAGVTQTPRYLIKTRGQQVTLSCSPISGHRSVSWYQQTPGQGLQFLFEYFSETQRNKGNFPGRFSGRQFSNSRSEMNVSTLELGDSALYLCASSPGTGVYGQYFGPGTRLTVT.

The chain links TRBV7-9 to TRBJ1-1, with D unresolved. Trimming shortened V by 7 bases and J by 2 bases, and 8 bases separated the two germline ends. This CDR3 spans 12 amino acids. Per the germline V gene, CDR1 is SEHNR and CDR2 is FQNEAQ (reference sequence). This CDR3 reads CASTGSNTEAFF. In DNA form, the CDR3 reads TGTGCCAGCACAGGCAGCAACACTGAAGCTTTCTTT.

This chain uses TRBV7-9 with TRBJ1-1; D not certain. Germline V gene lookup returns CDR1 SEHNR and CDR2 FQNEAQ (reference sequence). The V end was cut by 2 bases, the J end by 8 bases, with 9 bases between. The CDR3 runs to 12 residues. CDR3 bases: TGTGCCAGCAGCTTATACGGATACGAAGCTTTCTTT. Amino acids: CASSLYGYEAFF.

This clone came up a few times. The chain carries TRBV6-5 and TRBJ2-2; 7 nucleotides line up with TRBD1. Germline V gene sequence: CDR1 MNHEY, CDR2 SVGAGI. The ends lost 6 bases at V and 7 bases at J; junction bases unmatched: 5. The CDR3 spans 13 residues. Written as DNA, the CDR3 is TGTGCCAGCAGCGACAGGGTTAACGGGGAGCTGTTTTTT. Translation: CASSDRVNGELFF.

This clone rates as medium-sized. The chain is built from TRBV4-1 and TRBJ1-3; no clear D. Per germline, CDR1 MGHRA and CDR2 YSYEKL. Trimming pared 1 base from V and 3 bases from J, leaving 4 bases between. The CDR3 is made up of 13 amino acids. The CDR3 DNA reads as TGCGCCAGCAGCCAAGTGGTTGGAAACACCATATATTTT. This codes for CASSQVVGNTIYF.